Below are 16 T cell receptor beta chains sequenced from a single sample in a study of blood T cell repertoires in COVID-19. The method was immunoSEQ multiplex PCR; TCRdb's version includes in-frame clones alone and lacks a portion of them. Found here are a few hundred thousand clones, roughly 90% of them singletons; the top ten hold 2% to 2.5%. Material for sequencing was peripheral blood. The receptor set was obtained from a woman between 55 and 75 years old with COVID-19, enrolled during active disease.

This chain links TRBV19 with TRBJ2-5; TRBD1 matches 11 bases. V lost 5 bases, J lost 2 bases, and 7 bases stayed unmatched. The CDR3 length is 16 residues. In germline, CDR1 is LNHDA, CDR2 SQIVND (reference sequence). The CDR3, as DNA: TGTGCCAGTAGTCTAAGGGGGACAGGGGGTCAAGAGACCCAGTACTTC. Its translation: CASSLRGTGGQETQYF.

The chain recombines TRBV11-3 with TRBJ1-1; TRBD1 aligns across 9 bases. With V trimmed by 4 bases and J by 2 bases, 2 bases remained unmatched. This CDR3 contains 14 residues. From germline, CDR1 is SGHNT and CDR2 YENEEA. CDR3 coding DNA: TGTGCCAGCAGCTCGACAGGGGGAAACACTGAAGCTTTCTTT. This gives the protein CASSSTGGNTEAFF.

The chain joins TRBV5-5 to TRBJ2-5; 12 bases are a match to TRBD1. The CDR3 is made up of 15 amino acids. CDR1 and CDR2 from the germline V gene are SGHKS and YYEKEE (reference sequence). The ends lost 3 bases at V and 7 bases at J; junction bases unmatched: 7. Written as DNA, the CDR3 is TGTGCCAGCAGCTGGGGACAGGGGGCCGAGGTGACCCAGTACTTC. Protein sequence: CASSWGQGAEVTQYF. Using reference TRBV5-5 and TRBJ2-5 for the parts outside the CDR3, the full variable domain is DAGVTQSPTHLIKTRGQQVTLRCSPISGHKSVSWYQQVLGQGPQFIFQYYEKEERGRGNFPDRFSARQFPNYSSELNVNALLLGDSALYLCASSWGQGAEVTQYFGPGTRLLVL.

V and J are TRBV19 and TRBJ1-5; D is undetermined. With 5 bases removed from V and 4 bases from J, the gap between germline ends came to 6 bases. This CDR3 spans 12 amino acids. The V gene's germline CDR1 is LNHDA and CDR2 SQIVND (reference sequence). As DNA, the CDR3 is TGTGCCAGTAGTCCCCCGAATCAGCCCCAGCATTTT. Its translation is CASSPPNQPQHF.

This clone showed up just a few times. In DNA form, the CDR3 reads TGTGCCAGCAGCTTGGCAGGCGGGGTTGGCTACACCTTC. Translating gives CASSLAGGVGYTF. The rearrangement uses TRBV7-9 and TRBJ1-2; no reliable D call. Germline-derived CDR1 and CDR2 are SEHNR and FQNEAQ (reference sequence). V was clipped by 3 bases and J by 7 bases, with 12 bases between them. The CDR3 is made up of 13 amino acids.

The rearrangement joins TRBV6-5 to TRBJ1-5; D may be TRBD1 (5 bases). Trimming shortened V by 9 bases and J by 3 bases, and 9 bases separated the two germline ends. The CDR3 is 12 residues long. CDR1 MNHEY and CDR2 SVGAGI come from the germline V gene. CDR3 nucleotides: TGTGCCAGTCAGGGTCCCAATCAGCCCCAGCATTTT. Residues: CASQGPNQPQHF.

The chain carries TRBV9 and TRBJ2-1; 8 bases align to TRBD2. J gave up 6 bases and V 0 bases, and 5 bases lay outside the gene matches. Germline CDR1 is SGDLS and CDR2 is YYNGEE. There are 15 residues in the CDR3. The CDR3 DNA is TGTGCCAGCAGCGTAGTCGGGGGGGCCTCCAATGAGCAGTTCTTC. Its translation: CASSVVGGASNEQFF.

CDR3 DNA sequence: TGTGCCAGCAGCTTAACAGGAGCTAGCACAGATACGCAGTATTTT. Protein product: CASSLTGASTDTQYF. The chain joins TRBV11-3 to TRBJ2-3; D may be TRBD1 (5 bases). V dropped 2 bases and J dropped 0 bases, with 9 bases sitting between them. CDR3 length equals 15 residues. In germline, CDR1 is SGHNT, CDR2 YENEEA.

CDR3 sequence (DNA): TGTGCCAGTAGTGTCTACAGGGGGCAGGAATCACCCCTCCACTTT. This encodes CASSVYRGQESPLHF. The chain joins TRBV19 to TRBJ1-6; 9 bases agree with TRBD1. Germline V lookup: CDR1 LNHDA, CDR2 SQIVND (reference sequence). J was trimmed by 10 bases and V by 5 bases; bases with no gene match: 9. The CDR3 loop spans 15 amino acids.

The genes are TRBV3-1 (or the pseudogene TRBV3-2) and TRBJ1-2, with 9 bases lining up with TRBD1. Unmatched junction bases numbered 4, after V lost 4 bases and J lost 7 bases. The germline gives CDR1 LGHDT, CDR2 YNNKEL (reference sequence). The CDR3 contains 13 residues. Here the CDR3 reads CASSPQGAAGYTF. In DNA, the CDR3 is TGTGCCAGCAGCCCACAGGGGGCCGCTGGCTACACCTTC.

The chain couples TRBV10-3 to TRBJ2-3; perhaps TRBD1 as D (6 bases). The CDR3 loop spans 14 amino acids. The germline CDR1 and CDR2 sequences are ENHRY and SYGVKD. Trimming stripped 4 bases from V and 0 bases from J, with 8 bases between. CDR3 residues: CAISADSSTDTQYF. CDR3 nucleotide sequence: TGTGCCATCAGTGCGGACAGCAGCACAGATACGCAGTATTTT.

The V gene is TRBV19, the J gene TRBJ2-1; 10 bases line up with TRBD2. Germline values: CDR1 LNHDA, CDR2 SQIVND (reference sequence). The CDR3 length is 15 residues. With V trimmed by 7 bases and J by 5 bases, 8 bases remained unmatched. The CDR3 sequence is CASKISGGYNNEQFF. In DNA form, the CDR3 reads TGTGCCAGTAAGATTAGCGGGGGGTATAACAATGAGCAGTTCTTC.

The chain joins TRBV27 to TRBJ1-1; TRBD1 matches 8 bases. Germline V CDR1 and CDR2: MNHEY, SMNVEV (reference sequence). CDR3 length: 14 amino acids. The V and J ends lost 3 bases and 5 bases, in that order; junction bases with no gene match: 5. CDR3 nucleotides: TGTGCCAGCAGTTTTGGCAGGGGGCAAACTGAAGCTTTCTTT. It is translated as CASSFGRGQTEAFF.

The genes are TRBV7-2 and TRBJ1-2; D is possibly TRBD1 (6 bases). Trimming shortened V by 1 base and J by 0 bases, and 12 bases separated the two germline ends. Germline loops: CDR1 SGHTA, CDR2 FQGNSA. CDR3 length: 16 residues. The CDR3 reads CASSLGGGSTNYGYTF. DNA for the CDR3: TGTGCCAGCAGCTTAGGGGGGGGCAGTACTAACTATGGCTACACCTTC.

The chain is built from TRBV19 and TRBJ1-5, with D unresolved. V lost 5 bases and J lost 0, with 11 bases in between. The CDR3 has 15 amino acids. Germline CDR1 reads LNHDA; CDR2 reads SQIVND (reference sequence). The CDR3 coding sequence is TGTGCCAGTAGTTGGCAGGATTATAGCAATCAGCCCCAGCATTTT. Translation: CASSWQDYSNQPQHF.

The CDR3 coding sequence is TGTGCCAGCAGGGCGGGGAACCCCTCCTACGAGCAGTACTTC. This translates into CASRAGNPSYEQYF. V and J are TRBV11-1 and TRBJ2-7; tentatively, D is TRBD2 (6 bases). Trimming took 6 bases from V and 0 from J, leaving 12 bases between them. The CDR3 is made up of 14 amino acids. Germline loops: CDR1 SGHAT, CDR2 FQDESV (reference sequence).